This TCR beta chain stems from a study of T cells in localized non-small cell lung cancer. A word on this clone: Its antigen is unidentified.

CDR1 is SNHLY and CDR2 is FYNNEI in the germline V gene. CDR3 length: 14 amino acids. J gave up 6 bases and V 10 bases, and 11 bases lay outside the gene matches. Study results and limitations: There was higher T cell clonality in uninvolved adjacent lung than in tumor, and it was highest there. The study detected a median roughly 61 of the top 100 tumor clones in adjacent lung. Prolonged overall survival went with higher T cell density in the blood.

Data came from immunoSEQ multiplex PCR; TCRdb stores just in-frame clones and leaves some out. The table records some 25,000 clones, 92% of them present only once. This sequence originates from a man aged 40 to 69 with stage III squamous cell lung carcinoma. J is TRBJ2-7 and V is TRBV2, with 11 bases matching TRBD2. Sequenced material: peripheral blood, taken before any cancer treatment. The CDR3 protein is CATMPGTSGFEQYF. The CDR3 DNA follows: TGTGCCACCATGCCAGGGACTAGCGGCTTCGAGCAGTACTTC.